This T cell receptor beta chain was recorded in a study of T cells in Graves' hyperthyroidism and ophthalmopathy. Study-level background: Peripheral blood draws took place at initial diagnosis, ahead of any treatment.

Study observations and caveats: Blood also held most thyroid clonotypes expanded beyond 0.001. Ophthalmopathy was model-predicted a median about 6.7 months pre-onset.

This clonotype was found many times. The antigen is undetermined. Each diagnosis drew on symptoms, thyroxine, TRAb, thyroid ultrasound and orbital computed tomography findings. The CDR3 has 13 residues. Trimming at V came to 2 bases and at J to 7 bases, leaving 3 bases not matched to a gene. Germline V gene sequence: CDR1 LGHDT, CDR2 YNNKEL (reference sequence). Amplified TCR beta CDR3 regions came from RNA transcripts. TCR CDR3 regions were first amplified by RT-PCR with HTBI primers. One entry per CDR3 protein, called by TCRdb with MiXCR from the multiplex PCR reads. The data show 300,000 to 450,000 distinct CDR3 sequences, with 13% seen just once and 9.2% held by the top ten.

The receptor was derived from a young woman with Graves' hyperthyroidism. Sequencing was done on a sample of blood. This chain joins TRBV3-1 and TRBJ1-1; TRBD1 agrees at 8 bases. The CDR3 DNA is TGTGCCAGCAGCCAAAACAGGGGGATTGAAGCTTTCTTT. This gives the protein CASSQNRGIEAFF.